This T cell receptor (beta chain) emerged from a study of cytomegalovirus exposure and HLA in healthy donors. Study conclusions and caveats: Rarity marked most TCR sequences, yet some public TCRs occurred in many donors. 150 or so TCR beta chains were listed as cytomegalovirus-associated.

The donors were part of the validation cohort of roughly 130 subjects. That cohort was separate from the first cohort, which comprised about 670 subjects. Data came from immunoSEQ multiplex PCR; TCRdb stores just in-frame clones and leaves some out. Of under 85,000 clones in the sample, about 91% are singletons; the top ten hold 5.3%. V shed 4 bases and J shed 5 bases, with 14 bases lying between them. The germline gives CDR1 LGHNA, CDR2 YNFKEQ. CDR3 length equals 14 residues. In the case of this clone: The antigen is not known.

This chain links TRBV4-2 with TRBJ1-2; D remains unclear. The source material was PBMCs. The TCR was taken from a man between 18 and 29 years old in good health and CMV-seropositive. The CDR3 DNA is TGTGCCAGCAGCCCCAATTCGGGATCTTATGGCTACACCTTC. It translates to CASSPNSGSYGYTF.